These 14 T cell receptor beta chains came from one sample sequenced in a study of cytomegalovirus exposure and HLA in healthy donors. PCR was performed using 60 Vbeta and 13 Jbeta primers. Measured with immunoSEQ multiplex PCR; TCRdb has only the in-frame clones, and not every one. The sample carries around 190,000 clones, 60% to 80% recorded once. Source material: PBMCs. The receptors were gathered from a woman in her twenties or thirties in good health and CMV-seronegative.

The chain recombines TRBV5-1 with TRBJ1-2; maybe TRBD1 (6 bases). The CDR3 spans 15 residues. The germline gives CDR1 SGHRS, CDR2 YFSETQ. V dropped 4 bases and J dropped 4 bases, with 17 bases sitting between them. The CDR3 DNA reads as TGCGCCAGCAGCAGTTGGGACACGCCGGCCTATGGCTACACCTTC. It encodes CASSSWDTPAYGYTF.

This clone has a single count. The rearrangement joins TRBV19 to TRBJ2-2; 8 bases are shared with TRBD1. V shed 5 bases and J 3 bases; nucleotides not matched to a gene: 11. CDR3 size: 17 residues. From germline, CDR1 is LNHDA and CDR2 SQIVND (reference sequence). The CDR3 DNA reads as TGTGCCAGTAGTCATCCCAGGGGGCGCCTGGACACCGGGGAGCTGTTTTTT. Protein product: CASSHPRGRLDTGELFF.

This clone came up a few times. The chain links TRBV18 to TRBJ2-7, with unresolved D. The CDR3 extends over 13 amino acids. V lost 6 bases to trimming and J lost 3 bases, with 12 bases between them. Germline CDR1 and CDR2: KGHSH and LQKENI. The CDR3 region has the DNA TGTGCCAGCTCCCCCTCGGTCGACTACGAGCAGTACTTC. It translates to CASSPSVDYEQYF.

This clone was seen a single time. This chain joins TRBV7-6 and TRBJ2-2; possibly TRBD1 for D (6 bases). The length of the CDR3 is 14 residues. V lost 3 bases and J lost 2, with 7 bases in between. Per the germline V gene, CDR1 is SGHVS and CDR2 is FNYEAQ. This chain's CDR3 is CASSFRGNTGELFF. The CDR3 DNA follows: TGTGCCAGCAGCTTCAGGGGAAACACCGGGGAGCTGTTTTTT.

In DNA, the CDR3 is TGTGCCAGCAGTCCTGTAGGACTGAAGCTACTAGCCAAAAACATTCAGTACTTC. Encoded protein: CASSPVGLKLLAKNIQYF. The rearrangement uses TRBV27 and TRBJ2-4, with a possible D match to TRBD2 (5 bases). The CDR3 sequence is 18 residues long. In germline, CDR1 is MNHEY, CDR2 SMNVEV (reference sequence). V gave up 5 bases and J gave up 0 bases, with 20 bases separating them.

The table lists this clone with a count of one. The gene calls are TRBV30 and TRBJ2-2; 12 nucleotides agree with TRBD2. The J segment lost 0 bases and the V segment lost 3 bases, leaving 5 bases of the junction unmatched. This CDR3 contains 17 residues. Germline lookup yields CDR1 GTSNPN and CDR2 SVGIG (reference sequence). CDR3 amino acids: CAWSALAGGPNTGELFF. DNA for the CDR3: TGTGCCTGGAGCGCACTAGCGGGGGGACCGAACACCGGGGAGCTGTTTTTT.

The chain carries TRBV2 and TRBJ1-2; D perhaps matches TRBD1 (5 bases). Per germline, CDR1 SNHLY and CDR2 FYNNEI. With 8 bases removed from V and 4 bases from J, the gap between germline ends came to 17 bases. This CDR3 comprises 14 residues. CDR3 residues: CASSLKTVLYGYTF. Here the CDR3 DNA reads TGTGCCAGCTCCCTCAAGACAGTACTCTATGGCTACACCTTC. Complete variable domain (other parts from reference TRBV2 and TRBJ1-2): EPEVTQTPSHQVTQMGQEVILRCVPISNHLYFYWYRQILGQKVEFLVSFYNNEISEKSEIFDDQFSVERPDGSNFTLKIRSTKLEDSAMYFCASSLKTVLYGYTFGSGTRLTVV.

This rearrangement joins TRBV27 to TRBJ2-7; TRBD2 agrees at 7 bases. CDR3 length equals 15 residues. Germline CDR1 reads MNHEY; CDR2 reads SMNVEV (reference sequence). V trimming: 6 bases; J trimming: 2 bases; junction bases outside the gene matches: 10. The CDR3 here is CASSPYLAEPYEQYF. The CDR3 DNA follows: TGTGCCAGCAGCCCTTATCTAGCGGAGCCCTACGAGCAGTACTTC.

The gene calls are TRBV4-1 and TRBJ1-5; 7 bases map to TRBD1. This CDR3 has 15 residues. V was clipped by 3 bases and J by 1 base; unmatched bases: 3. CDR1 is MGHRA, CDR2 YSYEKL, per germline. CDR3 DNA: TGCGCCAGCAGCCATCTACAGGGGAGCAATCAGCCCCAGCATTTT. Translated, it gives CASSHLQGSNQPQHF.

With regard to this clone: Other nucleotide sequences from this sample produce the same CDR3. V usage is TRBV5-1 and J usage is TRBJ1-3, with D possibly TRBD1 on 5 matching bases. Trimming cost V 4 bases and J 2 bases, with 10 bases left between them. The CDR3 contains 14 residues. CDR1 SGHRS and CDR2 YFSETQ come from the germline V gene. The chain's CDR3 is CASSPQGPGNTIYF. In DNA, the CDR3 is TGCGCCAGCAGCCCCCAGGGCCCTGGAAACACCATATATTTT.

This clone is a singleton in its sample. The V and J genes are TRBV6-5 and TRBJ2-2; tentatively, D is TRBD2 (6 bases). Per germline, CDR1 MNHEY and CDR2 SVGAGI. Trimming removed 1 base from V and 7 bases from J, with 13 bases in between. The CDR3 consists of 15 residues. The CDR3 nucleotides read TGTGCCAGCAGTTACTGGAGGGCTGGTGGCGGGGAGCTGTTTTTT. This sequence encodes CASSYWRAGGGELFF.

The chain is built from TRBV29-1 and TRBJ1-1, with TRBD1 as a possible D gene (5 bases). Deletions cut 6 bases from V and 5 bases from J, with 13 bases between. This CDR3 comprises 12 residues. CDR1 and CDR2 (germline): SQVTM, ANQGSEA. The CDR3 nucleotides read TGCAGCGTCGAGGCGGGGGGGACTGAAGCTTTCTTT. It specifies CSVEAGGTEAFF. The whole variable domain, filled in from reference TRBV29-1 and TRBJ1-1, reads SAVISQKPSRDICQRGTSLTIQCQVDSQVTMMFWYRQQPGQSLTLIATANQGSEATYESGFVIDKFPISRPNLTFSTLTVSNMSPEDSSIYLCSVEAGGTEAFFGQGTRLTVV.

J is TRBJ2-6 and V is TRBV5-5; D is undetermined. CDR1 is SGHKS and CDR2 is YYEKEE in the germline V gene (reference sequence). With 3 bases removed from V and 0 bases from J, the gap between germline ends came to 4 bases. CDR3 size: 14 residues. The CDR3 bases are TGTGCCAGCAGCTCTTACTCTGGGGCCAACGTCCTGACTTTC. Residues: CASSSYSGANVLTF.

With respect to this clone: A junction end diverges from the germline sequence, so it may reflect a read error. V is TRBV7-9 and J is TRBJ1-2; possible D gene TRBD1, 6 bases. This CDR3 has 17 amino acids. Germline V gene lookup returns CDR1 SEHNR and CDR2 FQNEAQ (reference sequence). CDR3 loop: CASSLGGGGRRERGYPF. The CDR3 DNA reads TGTGCCAGCAGCTTAGGGGGCGGGGGGCGCCGGGAGAGAGGCTACCCCTTC.